A selection of T cell receptor beta chains follows, all from one sample in a study of T cells in Graves' hyperthyroidism and ophthalmopathy. From the multiplex PCR reads, TCRdb called clonotypes with MiXCR, one entry per CDR3 protein. The sample lists 550,000 to 600,000 distinct CDR3 sequences, more than 13% seen once, with less than 9% in the top ten. Source material: blood. These receptor sequences come from a woman under 30 with Graves' ophthalmopathy. CDR3s include the opening cysteine and the closing phenylalanine or tryptophan. The D gene is left open where the match is weak. Only some rows state a clone size, as once, few, many or a class for expanded clones.

J gene,D gene,clone size,V gene,CDR3 protein,CDR3 DNA
TRBJ2-1,TRBD1,many,TRBV27,CASRPTGGGSYNEQFF,TGTGCCAGCAGGCCAACAGGGGGAGGATCCTACAATGAGCAGTTCTTC
TRBJ2-5,-,many,TRBV18,CASSLRGTQETQYF,TGTGCCAGCTCACTCCGGGGTACCCAAGAGACCCAGTACTTC
TRBJ2-7,TRBD1,many,TRBV5-8,CASSGAPGTGAYEQYF,TGTGCCAGCAGCGGGGCACCCGGGACAGGGGCTTACGAGCAGTACTTC
TRBJ1-3,-,-,TRBV10-3,CAISAVNTIYF,TGTGCCATCAGTGCGGTGAACACCATATATTTT
TRBJ2-7,-,-,TRBV27,CASSSPGPAYEQYF,TGTGCCAGCAGTTCTCCGGGACCCGCGTACGAGCAGTACTTC
TRBJ2-1,-,few,TRBV5-1,CASRLQSYNEQFF,TGCGCCAGCAGACTGCAGTCCTACAATGAGCAGTTCTTC
TRBJ2-1,TRBD2,many,TRBV10-3,CAISESVGGRAYNEQFF,TGTGCCATCAGTGAGTCAGTAGGCGGGAGGGCCTACAATGAGCAGTTCTTC
TRBJ1-5,-,many,TRBV27,CASSPGTGGGPQHF,TGTGCCAGCAGTCCCGGGACCGGGGGAGGGCCCCAGCATTTT
TRBJ2-1,-,-,TRBV20-1,CSARVGAIYNEQFF,TGCAGTGCTAGGGTTGGGGCCATCTACAATGAGCAGTTCTTC
TRBJ2-1,-,-,TRBV6-2/TRBV6-3,CASSDGYEQFF,TGTGCCAGCAGTGACGGCTACGAGCAGTTCTTC
TRBJ2-1,-,many,TRBV12-3/TRBV12-4,CAIREEGYNEQFF,TGTGCCATCCGAGAGGAGGGTTACAATGAGCAGTTCTTC
TRBJ1-2,-,-,TRBV6-1,CASRDTGEEGYGYTF,TGTGCCAGCAGGGACACGGGGGAAGAGGGCTATGGCTACACCTTC
TRBJ2-1,-,many,TRBV20-1,CSELRYNEQFF,TGCAGTGAACTCAGATACAATGAGCAGTTCTTC
TRBJ2-1,-,many,TRBV27,CASSLKGQRDSKQFF,TGTGCCAGCAGTTTAAAGGGACAAAGAGATAGTAAGCAGTTCTTC
TRBJ2-1,-,many,TRBV20-1,CSASPRGYGEQFF,TGCAGTGCTAGCCCCCGGGGGTATGGAGAGCAGTTCTTC
TRBJ1-6,-,many,TRBV27,CASSLDNYNSPLHF,TGTGCCAGCAGTTTGGACAACTATAATTCACCCCTCCACTTT
TRBJ2-7,-,few,TRBV7-2,CASSSAASPVYYEQYF,TGTGCCAGCAGCTCGGCCGCGAGTCCCGTTTATTACGAGCAGTACTTC
TRBJ2-7,TRBD2,-,TRBV20-1,CSAEGLAGEQYF,TGCAGTGCGGAGGGACTAGCGGGAGAGCAGTACTTC
TRBJ2-5,-,few,TRBV19,CASSIRRGQETQYF,TGTGCCAGTAGTATAAGGAGGGGTCAAGAGACCCAGTACTTC
TRBJ2-2,-,-,TRBV7-8,CASRMTGPTGELFF,TGTGCCAGCAGGATGACAGGCCCCACCGGGGAGCTGTTTTTT
TRBJ2-1,-,many,TRBV7-8,CASSLEPGAPDNEQFF,TGTGCCAGCAGCTTAGAGCCGGGAGCCCCCGACAATGAGCAGTTCTTC
TRBJ1-1,TRBD1,many,TRBV5-6,CASYRGLNTEAFF,TGTGCCAGCTACAGGGGACTGAACACTGAAGCTTTCTTT
TRBJ2-1,-,-,TRBV6-5,CASSYSRRASYNEQFF,TGTGCCAGCAGTTACTCCCGGCGGGCGTCCTACAATGAGCAGTTCTTC
TRBJ2-2,TRBD2,many,TRBV28,CASFRFGLAGAGNTGELFF,TGTGCCAGCTTCAGATTTGGACTAGCGGGAGCTGGGAACACCGGGGAGCTGTTTTTT
TRBJ2-2,TRBD1,-,TRBV19,CASSGGQGRTGELFF,TGTGCCAGTAGTGGGGGACAGGGGAGAACCGGGGAGCTGTTTTTT
TRBJ1-1,-,-,TRBV12-3/TRBV12-4,CASSLAGQGTEAFF,TGTGCCAGCAGTTTAGCAGGTCAGGGCACTGAAGCTTTCTTT
TRBJ2-1,TRBD2,many,TRBV7-9,CASSSRGSGISSYNEQFF,TGTGCCAGCAGCTCCCGGGGTAGCGGGATAAGCTCCTACAATGAGCAGTTCTTC
TRBJ2-1,-,once,TRBV7-9,CASSSGRSTNNEQFF,TGTGCCAGCAGCTCCGGCCGGTCAACCAACAATGAGCAGTTCTTC
TRBJ2-3,TRBD2,many,TRBV20-1,CSASDREGLAGPITDTQYF,TGCAGTGCTAGTGACAGGGAGGGACTAGCGGGTCCGATCACAGATACGCAGTATTTT
TRBJ1-1,TRBD1,few,TRBV20-1,CSARSAGGTEAFF,TGCAGTGCTAGGTCGGCAGGGGGCACTGAAGCTTTCTTT
TRBJ1-1,-,few,TRBV7-9,CASSSRLEAFF,TGTGCCAGCAGCTCAAGGCTTGAAGCTTTCTTT
TRBJ2-5,-,many,TRBV7-9,CASSQTGHQETQYF,TGTGCCAGTAGCCAGACAGGCCACCAAGAGACCCAGTACTTC
TRBJ2-2,TRBD1,few,TRBV19,CASIRTGTSTGELFF,TGTGCCAGTATAAGGACAGGGACTTCAACCGGGGAGCTGTTTTTT
TRBJ2-7,TRBD2,few,TRBV20-1,CSARVIGASGSLYEQYF,TGCAGTGCTAGAGTTATAGGGGCTAGCGGTAGCCTCTACGAGCAGTACTTC
TRBJ1-1,-,few,TRBV5-1,CASSLASGVPTEAFF,TGCGCCAGCAGCTTGGCCTCAGGGGTTCCCACTGAAGCTTTCTTT
TRBJ2-7,TRBD2,-,TRBV4-2,CASSPSTSGAYEQYF,TGTGCCAGCAGTCCTTCGACTAGCGGGGCCTACGAGCAGTACTTC
TRBJ2-1,TRBD2,-,TRBV9,CASSVSGRVYNEQFF,TGTGCCAGCAGCGTTAGCGGGAGGGTTTACAATGAGCAGTTCTTC
TRBJ2-1,-,-,TRBV5-8,CASSLAANSYNEQFF,TGTGCCAGCAGCTTAGCGGCCAACTCCTACAATGAGCAGTTCTTC
TRBJ2-2,-,-,TRBV7-9,CASSFRQNTGELFF,TGTGCCAGCAGCTTCCGACAGAACACCGGGGAGCTGTTTTTT
TRBJ2-7,-,-,TRBV18,CASSPAGENLYEQYF,TGTGCCAGCTCACCGGCCGGGGAGAACCTCTACGAGCAGTACTTC
TRBJ1-6,TRBD1,many,TRBV28,CASSTGTGRSPLHF,TGTGCCAGCAGCACCGGGACAGGGCGGTCACCCCTCCACTTT
TRBJ1-2,TRBD1,-,TRBV29-1,CSVESFGQGHYGYTF,TGCAGCGTTGAATCCTTCGGACAGGGGCACTATGGCTACACCTTC
TRBJ1-2,TRBD1,-,TRBV24-1,CATSEPGQEYGYTF,TGTGCCACCAGTGAGCCTGGACAGGAATATGGCTACACCTTC
TRBJ1-1,-,many,TRBV20-1,CSARRQFMNTEAFF,TGCAGTGCTAGGAGGCAATTTATGAACACTGAAGCTTTCTTT
TRBJ1-1,-,many,TRBV20-1,CSARQGDSNTEAFF,TGCAGTGCTAGACAGGGAGACTCAAACACTGAAGCTTTCTTT
TRBJ2-6,-,-,TRBV2,CASSEQRTSGANVLTF,TGTGCCAGCAGTGAACAGCGGACCTCTGGGGCCAACGTCCTGACTTTC
TRBJ2-3,TRBD2,many,TRBV11-3,CASSLDGLAGGPWTDTQYF,TGTGCCAGCAGCTTAGATGGGCTAGCGGGAGGGCCCTGGACAGATACGCAGTATTTT
TRBJ1-1,-,many,TRBV30,CAWSSTGTHLPFF,TGTGCCTGGAGTTCTACAGGGACCCACCTTCCTTTCTTT
TRBJ2-7,-,many,TRBV20-1,CSARVYGSAYEQYF,TGCAGTGCTAGAGTATACGGGAGTGCCTACGAGCAGTACTTC
TRBJ2-7,-,-,TRBV4-1,CASSRGTGDSYEQYF,TGCGCCAGCAGCCGGGGGACGGGGGACTCCTACGAGCAGTACTTC
TRBJ2-2,-,many,TRBV5-1,CASSSTGTPNTGELFF,TGTGCCAGCAGTTCCACCGGGACACCGAACACCGGGGAGCTGTTTTTT
TRBJ2-3,TRBD2,-,TRBV24-1,CATSDSPTSGRTDTQYF,TGTGCCACCAGTGATTCACCGACTAGCGGGAGAACAGATACGCAGTATTTT
TRBJ2-1,TRBD1,many,TRBV6-5,CASSYDRGSYNEQFF,TGTGCCAGCAGTTACGACAGGGGCTCCTACAATGAGCAGTTCTTC